This T cell receptor (beta chain) was captured by sequencing in a study of T cell responses to AZD1222 COVID-19 vaccine. Sequenced by immunoSEQ multiplex PCR; TCRdb stores in-frame clones only, minus some. The table records approximately 28,000 clones, 85% to 90% of them present only once. Trimming removed 5 bases at V and 4 bases at J, with 12 bases between. This CDR3 contains 14 residues. Germline CDR1 SGHAT, CDR2 FQDESV (reference sequence). This specimen was peripheral blood, taken 28 days after the second AZD1222 dose. This TCR derives from an adult who received the AZD1222 COVID-19 vaccine. The V call is TRBV11-1, the J call TRBJ2-1; no clear D gene. DNA for the CDR3: TGTGCCAGCAGCCAGGACGGACCTTACAATGAGCAGTTCTTC. It codes for CASSQDGPYNEQFF.